What follows are 19 T cell receptor beta chains derived from one specimen sequenced in a study of shared T cell receptors in the human thymus. Sequencing used immunoSEQ multiplex PCR; TCRdb keeps in-frame clones, though not all of them. The table has about 660,000 clones, around 87% seen once. These records were also assigned to another study, of human thymus T cells.

Material for sequencing was thymocytes. The receptors were sampled from a boy younger than two with a congenital heart defect.

This chain connects TRBV5-4 to TRBJ1-1; D not certain. V gave up 0 bases and J gave up 6 bases, with 9 bases separating them. The CDR3 contains 13 residues. Germline loops: CDR1 SGHNT, CDR2 YYREEE (reference sequence). The chain's CDR3 is CASSLGFRAEAFF. The CDR3 nucleotides read TGTGCCAGCAGCTTGGGTTTTAGAGCTGAAGCTTTCTTT.

The chain combines TRBV5-4 with TRBJ2-1; 13 bases are a match to TRBD2. This CDR3 has 17 residues. In germline, CDR1 is SGHNT, CDR2 YYREEE (reference sequence). The trim removed 3 bases at V and 7 bases at J, leaving 10 bases unmatched. CDR3 region: CASSCTGTSGTENEQFF. For the CDR3, the DNA is TGTGCCAGCAGCTGTACAGGGACTAGCGGGACGGAGAATGAGCAGTTCTTC.

The chain is built from TRBV15 and TRBJ1-4; 8 bases fit TRBD1. Germline trimming cut 2 bases from V and 4 bases from J; bases unmatched to any gene: 12. The CDR3 totals 18 residues. Germline CDR1 reads LNHNV; CDR2 reads YYDKDF (reference sequence). The CDR3 sequence is CATSRTTGGDRGNEKLFF. Here the CDR3 DNA reads TGTGCCACCAGCAGAACTACAGGGGGAGACCGGGGTAATGAAAAACTGTTTTTT. The whole variable domain, filled in from reference TRBV15 and TRBJ1-4, reads DAMVIQNPRYQVTQFGKPVTLSCSQTLNHNVMYWYQQKSSQAPKLLFHYYDKDFNNEADTPDNFQSRRPNTSFCFLDIRSPGLGDTAMYLCATSRTTGGDRGNEKLFFGSGTQLSVL.

The rearrangement links TRBV7-9 to TRBJ2-7; 8 bases are a match to TRBD1. Germline CDR1 reads SEHNR; CDR2 reads FQNEAQ (reference sequence). The CDR3 is 19 amino acids. V shed 3 bases and J 7 bases; nucleotides not matched to a gene: 23. CDR3 residues: CASSFSPGQELLVPREQYF. As DNA, the CDR3 is TGTGCCAGCAGCTTCTCCCCGGGACAGGAGCTGTTAGTTCCGCGGGAGCAGTACTTC. Using reference TRBV7-9 and TRBJ2-7 for the parts outside the CDR3, the full variable domain is DTGVSQNPRHKITKRGQNVTFRCDPISEHNRLYWYRQTLGQGPEFLTYFQNEAQLEKSRLLSDRFSAERPKGSFSTLEIQRTEQGDSAMYLCASSFSPGQELLVPREQYFGPGTRLTVT.

This clone was recorded a few times. The chain joins TRBV6-1 to TRBJ2-4; the D gene is possibly TRBD1 (6 bases). CDR1 and CDR2 (germline): MNHNS, SASEGT. The CDR3 runs 19 residues. With 1 base removed from V and 0 bases from J, the gap between germline ends came to 19 bases. This CDR3 reads CASSEDGEQGFIAKNIQYF. The CDR3, as DNA: TGTGCCAGCAGTGAAGACGGGGAACAGGGTTTTATAGCCAAAAACATTCAGTACTTC.

The rearrangement uses TRBV29-1 and TRBJ1-1; D unresolved. Between the trimmed V and J ends, which lost 2 bases and 1 base, there was a span of 14 bases. The CDR3 runs 15 residues. Germline V gene sequence: CDR1 SQVTM, CDR2 ANQGSEA. The CDR3 bases are TGCAGCGTTGAATACGCGACTTTTTCGAACACTGAAGCTTTCTTT. Protein sequence: CSVEYATFSNTEAFF. The entire variable domain, with the rest obtained from reference TRBV29-1 and TRBJ1-1, is as follows: SAVISQKPSRDICQRGTSLTIQCQVDSQVTMMFWYRQQPGQSLTLIATANQGSEATYESGFVIDKFPISRPNLTFSTLTVSNMSPEDSSIYLCSVEYATFSNTEAFFGQGTRLTVV.

The chain employs TRBV6-1 and TRBJ2-7, with D perhaps matching TRBD1 (5 bases). This CDR3 contains 15 residues. V dropped 4 bases and J dropped 2 bases, with 15 bases sitting between them. From germline, CDR1 is MNHNS and CDR2 SASEGT. The CDR3: CASSVQDNAAYEQYF. For the CDR3, the DNA is TGTGCCAGCAGTGTTCAGGACAATGCGGCCTACGAGCAGTACTTC.

The chain couples TRBV15 to TRBJ2-3; 10 nucleotides align to TRBD1. The CDR3 covers 17 residues. V shed 5 bases, J shed 1 base, and the junction held 9 bases outside the gene matches. CDR1 LNHNV and CDR2 YYDKDF come from the germline V gene (reference sequence). CDR3 sequence: CATSGTPGTGGTDTQYF. The CDR3 DNA sequence: TGTGCCACCAGCGGAACCCCCGGGACAGGGGGCACAGATACGCAGTATTTT.

V usage is TRBV5-4 and J usage is TRBJ2-3; 12 bases fit TRBD2. The V gene's germline CDR1 is SGHNT and CDR2 YYREEE (reference sequence). Trimming at V came to 4 bases and at J to 6 bases, leaving 9 bases not matched to a gene. The CDR3 totals 16 residues. This CDR3 reads CASSLLAGGGGDTQYF. The CDR3 DNA reads TGTGCCAGCAGCCTACTAGCGGGAGGAGGGGGGGATACGCAGTATTTT.

The chain carries TRBV7-9 and TRBJ2-7; 9 bases fit TRBD1. After removal of 1 base from V and 2 bases from J, the junction contained 6 bases not matched to a gene. CDR3 length: 16 residues. Germline values: CDR1 SEHNR, CDR2 FQNEAQ (reference sequence). The CDR3 reads CASSLDPRDRAYEQYF. Written as DNA, the CDR3 is TGTGCCAGCAGCTTAGATCCCCGGGACAGGGCCTACGAGCAGTACTTC.

This clone was detected only once. Other DNA sequences in this specimen translate into the identical CDR3. The chain joins TRBV19 to TRBJ1-5; TRBD1 matches 7 bases. Germline loops: CDR1 LNHDA, CDR2 SQIVND (reference sequence). The CDR3 is 14 amino acids. V was pared by 3 bases and J by 3 bases, with 2 bases of the junction left unmatched. CDR3 sequence reads: CASSIDRANQPQHF. The CDR3 DNA reads as TGTGCCAGTAGTATCGACAGGGCCAATCAGCCCCAGCATTTT.

The chain carries TRBV10-3 and TRBJ2-7; 9 bases agree with TRBD1. Per the germline V gene, CDR1 is ENHRY and CDR2 is SYGVKD. The CDR3 totals 18 residues. V shed 6 bases, J shed 6 bases, and the junction held 21 bases outside the gene matches. CDR3: CAISSQLSGDRAFGEQYF. The CDR3 nucleotides read TGTGCCATCAGCTCCCAGCTGTCGGGGGACAGGGCCTTCGGCGAGCAGTACTTC.

V usage is TRBV29-1 and J usage is TRBJ2-1, with 10 bases matching TRBD2. V lost 2 bases, J lost 6 bases, and 4 bases stayed unmatched. Germline lookup yields CDR1 SQVTM and CDR2 ANQGSEA. The CDR3 is 14 amino acids. CDR3 sequence (DNA): TGCAGCGTTGAAAAGAGGACTAGCGGCAATGAGCAGTTCTTC. Amino acids: CSVEKRTSGNEQFF.

This chain links TRBV11-3 with TRBJ2-1, with TRBD2 as a possible D gene (5 bases). Trimming cost V 5 bases and J 4 bases, with 9 bases left between them. This CDR3 spans 13 amino acids. The germline gives CDR1 SGHNT, CDR2 YENEEA. The DNA for the CDR3 is TGTGCCAGCAGCCAGGACTCTTACAATGAGCAGTTCTTC. Translation: CASSQDSYNEQFF.

The genes are TRBV6-5 and TRBJ1-5; 7 bases are shared with TRBD1. Losses at the gene ends were 6 bases for V and 5 bases for J; bases not matched to a gene: 10. CDR1 MNHEY and CDR2 SVGAGI come from the germline V gene. The CDR3 has 15 amino acids. CDR3 in amino acids: CASSHGGGEDQPQHF. The CDR3, as DNA: TGTGCCAGCAGCCACGGAGGGGGCGAGGATCAGCCCCAGCATTTT.

V usage is TRBV5-1 and J usage is TRBJ2-7, with D hard to call. V was clipped by 0 bases and J by 2 bases, with 15 bases between them. CDR3 length equals 16 residues. Looked up from germline, CDR1 is SGHRS and CDR2 is YFSETQ. This CDR3 is CASSLDLNAPPYEQYF. DNA for the CDR3: TGCGCCAGCAGCTTGGATCTCAACGCGCCACCCTACGAGCAGTACTTC.

This sequence joins TRBV9 and TRBJ2-1; 7 bases fit TRBD2. Germline lookup yields CDR1 SGDLS and CDR2 YYNGEE. After removal of 6 bases from V and 7 bases from J, the junction contained 16 bases not matched to a gene. The CDR3 length is 16 residues. The CDR3 spells CASTDGGGSGKNEQFF. In nucleotides, the CDR3 is TGTGCCAGCACCGATGGGGGGGGATCGGGTAAAAATGAGCAGTTCTTC.

The chain employs TRBV2 and TRBJ2-1; no firm D call. This CDR3 is built from 10 residues. Trimming shortened V by 11 bases and J by 6 bases, and 8 bases separated the two germline ends. The germline V gene encodes CDR1 SNHLY and CDR2 FYNNEI. CDR3 coding DNA: TGTGCCTCCAGGCCCAATGAGCAGTTCTTC. Its protein is CASRPNEQFF.

V is TRBV28 and J is TRBJ1-1, with 9 positions matching TRBD1. CDR3 length: 13 amino acids. Germline CDR1 is MDHEN and CDR2 is SYDVKM. After removal of 8 bases from V and 5 bases from J, the junction contained 6 bases not matched to a gene. The CDR3 coding sequence is TGTGCCAGCTGCCGGGACAGGGTTACTGAAGCTTTCTTT. This gives the protein CASCRDRVTEAFF.